This T cell receptor beta chain originates from a study of response to subunit inactivated influenza vaccine (dated by TCRdb to 2017 to 2018). Regarding the study in general: Deep quantitative T cell receptor repertoire profiling was used in the study to track responses to a trivalent subunit inactivated influenza vaccine. The paper's findings and limits, for the study overall: The authors suggested that each seasonal influenza vaccination may recruit only a limited number of new T cells.

This clonotype turned up a few times. This receptor's antigen is unknown. The junction departs from germline at one end; a sequencing error may be responsible. This specimen's time point label, interpreted: 40 to 45 days after influenza vaccine administration. Receptor amplification or capture employed RT-PCR. The instrument was an Illumina HiSeq 2500. Through fastp at Q25 and MiXCR, TCRdb rebuilt clones from the public reads, retaining in-frame beta chains. For every CDR3 protein sequence, its rows merge into one entry that carries the most common genes and DNA. For this sample the table gives about half a million distinct CDR3 sequences, of which roughly 9.8% were detected only once. The ten largest clones add up to about 12% of the sample. The TCR comes from a man over 45 who received an inactivated influenza vaccine. Donor details come from another sample of the same person, matched by shared clones. This specimen consisted of PBMCs from blood, obtained roughly 6 weeks after vaccination.

The CDR3 reads CASSERSILFRTGSKEKLFF. The DNA sequence is given as TGTGCCAGCAGCGAAAGATCTATTTTGTTTCGGACAGGGTCTAAGGAAAAACTGTTTTTT. The V and J segments used are TRBV11-2 and TRBJ1-4, with TRBD1 matching 8 junction bases. From the cysteine through the phenylalanine, the CDR3 covers 20 amino acids. Only the CDR3 portion is preserved as DNA: 60 bases, with reading frame beginning at the first base. CDR1 SGHAT and CDR2 FQNNGV are derived from the germline V gene.